This T cell receptor (beta chain) was obtained from a study of Tregs in tolerant kidney transplant recipients. Findings of the study overall: Few patients were studied, so findings need validation in larger groups.

Assay used: immunoSEQ multiplex PCR; TCRdb lists only in-frame clones, some missing. The sample shows over 85,000 clones, 80% to 95% of them seen only once. Comment on this clone: Its target is unknown.

Germline V lookup: CDR1 LNHDA, CDR2 SQIVND (reference sequence). V was shortened by 7 bases and J by 3 bases, with 15 bases between the two germline ends. The CDR3 runs to 15 residues. This material consisted of CD4+ T cells from blood, taken before the transplant. This TCR was sampled from a human donor who received a combined kidney and bone marrow transplant. This chain connects TRBV19 to TRBJ1-4, with D uncertain. DNA of the CDR3: TGTGCCAGTACAATTGGCGGCGGGGCTAATGAAAAACTGTTTTTT. Translated, it gives CASTIGGGANEKLFF. The full variable domain, its missing parts supplied by reference TRBV19 and TRBJ1-4, is DGGITQSPKYLFRKEGQNVTLSCEQNLNHDAMYWYRQDPGQGLRLIYYSQIVNDFQKGDIAEGYSVSREKKESFPLTVTSAQKNPTAFYLCASTIGGGANEKLFFGSGTQLSVL.